The clone carrying this T cell receptor beta chain was observed many times. The target antigen is unknown. The record originates from a study of T cell repertoires in cytomegalovirus infection. Whole-study results and caveats: Ex vivo responses were dominated by HLA-C-restricted CMV-specific TCR beta clonotypes. Carriage of CMV together with the relevant HLA was identifiable through cumulative public TCR beta family frequency.

TCRdb independently ran MiXCR on the reads; one entry per CDR3 protein. Of around 630,000 distinct CDR3 sequences listed, approximately 25% are singletons. The sequenced sample was CD8+ T cells from PBMCs. The sequence was obtained from a human donor in good health (CMV status not recorded). Some clones in this sample may be carry-over from other donors' samples.

Here the CDR3 reads CASSLEHTPSGNTIYF. The DNA for the CDR3 is TGTGCCAGCAGCTTGGAGCATACTCCCTCTGGAAACACCATATATTTT. V and J are TRBV7-6 and TRBJ1-3, with D hard to call. Deletions cut 3 bases from V and 0 bases from J, with 12 bases between. This CDR3 is 16 amino acids long. The germline CDR1 and CDR2 sequences are SGHVS and FNYEAQ.